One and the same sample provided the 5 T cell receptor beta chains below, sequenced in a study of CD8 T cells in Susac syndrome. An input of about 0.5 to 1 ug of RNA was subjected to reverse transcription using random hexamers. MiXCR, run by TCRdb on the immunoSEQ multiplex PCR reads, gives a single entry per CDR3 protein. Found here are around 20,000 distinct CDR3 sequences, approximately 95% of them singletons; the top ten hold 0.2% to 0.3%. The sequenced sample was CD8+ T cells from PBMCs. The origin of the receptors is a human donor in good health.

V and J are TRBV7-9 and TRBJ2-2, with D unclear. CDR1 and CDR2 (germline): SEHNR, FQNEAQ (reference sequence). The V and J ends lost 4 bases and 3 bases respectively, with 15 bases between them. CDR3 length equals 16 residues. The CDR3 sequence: CASSSVGLDYTGELFF. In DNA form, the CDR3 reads TGTGCCAGCAGCTCCGTCGGCCTAGACTACACCGGGGAGCTGTTTTTT.

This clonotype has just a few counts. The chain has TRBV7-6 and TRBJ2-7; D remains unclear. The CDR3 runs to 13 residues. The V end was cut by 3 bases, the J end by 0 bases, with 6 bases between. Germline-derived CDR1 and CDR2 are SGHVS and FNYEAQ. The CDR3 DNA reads TGTGCCAGCAGCTTGAGTAGCTCCTACGAGCAGTACTTC. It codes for CASSLSSSYEQYF.

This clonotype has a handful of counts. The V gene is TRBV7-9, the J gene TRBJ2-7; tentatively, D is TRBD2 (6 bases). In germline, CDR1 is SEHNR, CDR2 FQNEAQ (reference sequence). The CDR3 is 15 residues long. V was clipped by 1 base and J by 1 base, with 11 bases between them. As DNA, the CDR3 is TGTGCCAGCAGCTTAGGCGGGGTATCGTCCTACGAGCAGTACGTC. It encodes CASSLGGVSSYEQYV.

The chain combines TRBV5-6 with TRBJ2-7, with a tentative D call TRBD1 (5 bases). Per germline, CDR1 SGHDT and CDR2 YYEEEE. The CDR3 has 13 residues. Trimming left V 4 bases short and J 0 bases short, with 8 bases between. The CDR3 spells CASSQDSSYEQYV. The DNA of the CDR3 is TGTGCCAGCAGCCAAGACAGCTCCTACGAGCAGTACGTC.

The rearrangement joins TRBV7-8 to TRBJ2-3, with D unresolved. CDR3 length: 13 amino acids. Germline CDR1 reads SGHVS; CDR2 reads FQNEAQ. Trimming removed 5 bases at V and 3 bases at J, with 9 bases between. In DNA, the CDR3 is TGTGCCAGCAGCCAAGACGAGACAGATACGCAGTATTTT. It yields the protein CASSQDETDTQYF.